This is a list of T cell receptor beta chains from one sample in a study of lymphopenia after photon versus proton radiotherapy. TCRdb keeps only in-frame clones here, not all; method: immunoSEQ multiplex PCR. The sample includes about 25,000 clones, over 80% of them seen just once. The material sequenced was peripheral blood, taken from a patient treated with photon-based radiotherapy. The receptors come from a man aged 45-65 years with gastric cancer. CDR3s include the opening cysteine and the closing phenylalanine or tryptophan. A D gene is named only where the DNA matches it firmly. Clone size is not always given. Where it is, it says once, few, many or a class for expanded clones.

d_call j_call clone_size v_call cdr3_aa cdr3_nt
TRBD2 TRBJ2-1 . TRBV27 CASSPPPGLAGGHQQFF TGTGCCAGCAGTCCCCCACCGGGACTAGCGGGGGGCCATCAGCAGTTCTTC
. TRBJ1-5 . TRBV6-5 CASSLDWQGHQPQHF TGTGCCAGCAGTTTGGACTGGCAGGGTCATCAGCCCCAGCATTTT
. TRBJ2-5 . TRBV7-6 CASSPSRSLWETQYF TGTGCCAGCAGCCCCTCCCGGAGTTTGTGGGAGACCCAGTACTTC
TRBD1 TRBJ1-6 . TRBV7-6 CASSTQDRGQSPLHF TGTGCCAGCAGCACCCAGGACAGGGGGCAATCACCCCTCCACTTT
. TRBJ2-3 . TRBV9 CASSVESDTQYF TGTGCCAGCAGCGTAGAGTCGGATACGCAGTATTTT
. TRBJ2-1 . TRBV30 CAWTTATNNEQFF TGTGCCTGGACTACAGCTACGAACAATGAGCAGTTCTTC
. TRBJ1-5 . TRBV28 CASSRSGNQPQHF TGTGCCAGCAGTCGGAGTGGCAATCAGCCCCAGCATTTT
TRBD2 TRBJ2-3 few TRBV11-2 CASSLPQRGAYTDTQYF TGTGCCAGCAGCTTACCGCAGCGGGGGGCCTACACAGATACGCAGTATTTT
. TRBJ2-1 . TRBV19 CASSIDPGVRNEQFF TGTGCCAGTAGTATAGATCCGGGGGTGAGGAATGAGCAGTTCTTC
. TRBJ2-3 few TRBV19 CASRPRDVGPDTQYF TGTGCCAGTAGACCACGGGACGTAGGGCCCGATACGCAGTATTTT
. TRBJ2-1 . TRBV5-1 CASSLGSYNEQFF TGCGCCAGCAGCTTGGGAAGTTATAATGAGCAGTTCTTC
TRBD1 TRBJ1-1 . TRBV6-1 CASSRTGGVTEAFF TGTGCCAGCAGTCGGACAGGGGGGGTCACTGAAGCTTTCTTT
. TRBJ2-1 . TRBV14 CASSYGTPEYEQFF TGTGCCAGCAGCTACGGGACCCCCGAGTATGAGCAGTTCTTC
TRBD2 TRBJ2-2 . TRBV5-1 CASIETSGYTGELFF TGCGCCAGCATAGAGACTAGCGGGTACACCGGGGAGCTGTTTTTT
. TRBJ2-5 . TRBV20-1 CSIDTQETQYF TGCAGTATTGACACCCAAGAGACCCAGTACTTC
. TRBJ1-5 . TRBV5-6 CASSLGRAQPQHF TGTGCCAGCAGCTTGGGCAGGGCGCAGCCCCAGCATTTT
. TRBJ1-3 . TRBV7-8 CASSHRGSSSGNTIYF TGTGCCAGCAGCCACCGGGGAAGTAGCTCTGGAAACACCATATATTTT
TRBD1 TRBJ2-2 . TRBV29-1 CSVEFGTGESIGELFF TGCAGCGTTGAATTCGGGACAGGTGAATCGATCGGGGAGCTGTTTTTT
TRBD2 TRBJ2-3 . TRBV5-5 CASSLGSGGSTDTQYF TGTGCCAGCAGCTTGGGTAGCGGGGGATCCACAGATACGCAGTATTTT
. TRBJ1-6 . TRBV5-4 CASSPVDGNSPLHF TGTGCCAGCAGCCCCGTGGACGGTAATTCACCCCTCCACTTT
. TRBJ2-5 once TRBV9 CASSPYLDSKETQYF TGTGCCAGCAGCCCTTACCTTGATTCGAAAGAGACCCAGTACTTC
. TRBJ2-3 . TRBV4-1 CASSQDGDGSDTQYF TGCGCCAGCAGCCAAGATGGAGACGGATCAGATACGCAGTATTTT